This record covers a single T cell receptor beta chain. PCR employed 60 Vbeta and 13 Jbeta primers. Assay used: immunoSEQ multiplex PCR; TCRdb lists only in-frame clones, some missing. The listing contains 100,000 to 150,000 clones. The V and J ends lost 3 bases and 6 bases respectively, with 11 bases between them. Germline V lookup: CDR1 MGHDK, CDR2 SYGVNS. This CDR3 has 13 residues. This sample was taken from a study of cytomegalovirus exposure and HLA in healthy donors. The sequenced sample was PBMCs. The genes are TRBV25-1 and TRBJ2-5; a weak D match, TRBD2 (6 bases). This TCR came from a middle-aged woman in good health and CMV-seropositive. This CDR3 is CASSEGGAKTQYF. CDR3 bases: TGTGCCAGCAGTGAGGGGGGTGCGAAGACCCAGTACTTC.